These T cell receptor beta chains were read from a single sample in a study of PD-1 blockade in classical Hodgkin lymphoma. Produced via immunoSEQ multiplex PCR; TCRdb's table is partial and in-frame only. This table holds 100,000 to 120,000 clones, 80% to 90% found once. This specimen consisted of peripheral blood mononuclear cells (PBMCs), obtained before the second cycle of nivolumab. Receptors originate from a human donor with classical Hodgkin lymphoma. Each CDR3 is given with its conserved first and last residue. A D gene is named only where the DNA matches it firmly. Only part of the rows carry a size: once, few, many, or a class if the clone is expanded.

j_gene | d_gene | abundance | v_gene | CDR3aa | CDR3nt
TRBJ2-5 | NA | NA | TRBV19 | CASSIGGRGRGETQYF | TGTGCCAGTAGTATAGGAGGGAGGGGGCGAGGAGAGACCCAGTACTTC
TRBJ1-4 | TRBD1 | once | TRBV10-3 | CATAFDRATTNEKLFF | TGTGCCACCGCTTTCGACAGGGCCACAACTAATGAAAAACTGTTTTTT
TRBJ1-1 | NA | NA | TRBV4-3 | CASSQERSYF | TGCGCCAGCAGCCAAGAGCGCAGTTACTTT
TRBJ2-2 | NA | NA | TRBV13 | CASSRGSTNTGELFF | TGTGCCAGCAGCCGAGGTTCTACCAACACCGGGGAGCTGTTTTTT
TRBJ2-5 | TRBD2 | NA | TRBV5-1 | CASSSRLAGAGETQYF | TGCGCCAGCAGCTCCCGACTAGCGGGAGCGGGCGAGACCCAGTACTTC
TRBJ2-1 | TRBD2 | NA | TRBV13 | CARWGGGLNEQFF | TGTGCCAGGTGGGGGGGAGGCCTTAATGAGCAGTTCTTC
TRBJ1-1 | NA | NA | TRBV7-6 | CASIQDSGANTEAFF | TGTGCCAGCATACAGGACTCTGGCGCGAACACTGAAGCTTTCTTT
TRBJ1-2 | TRBD1 | NA | TRBV6-5 | CASSSPGTADGYTF | TGTGCCAGCAGTTCCCCAGGGACAGCCGATGGCTACACCTTC
TRBJ1-2 | TRBD1 | NA | TRBV7-9 | CASSEYRDRASYTF | TGTGCCAGCAGCGAGTACCGGGACAGGGCAAGCTACACCTTC
TRBJ2-7 | TRBD2 | NA | TRBV6-5 | CASRDAGGREQYF | TGTGCCAGCAGGGATGCGGGGGGTCGGGAGCAGTACTTC
TRBJ2-1 | TRBD1 | NA | TRBV5-1 | CASSSGDSEQFF | TGCGCCAGCAGCTCAGGGGACAGTGAGCAGTTCTTC
TRBJ2-5 | NA | NA | TRBV7-2 | CASSFVLGLKETQYF | TGTGCCAGCAGCTTTGTACTAGGATTGAAAGAGACCCAGTACTTC
TRBJ2-1 | NA | NA | TRBV19 | CASSVPPEQFF | TGTGCCAGTAGTGTACCTCCCGAGCAGTTCTTC
TRBJ2-5 | TRBD2 | NA | TRBV5-1 | CASSFEGLAGGPHGETQYF | TGCGCCAGCAGCTTCGAAGGACTAGCGGGAGGGCCTCATGGTGAGACCCAGTACTTC
TRBJ1-1 | TRBD1 | NA | TRBV10-3 | CAISEPGGGFQAFF | TGTGCCATCAGTGAGCCAGGGGGAGGGTTTCAAGCTTTCTTT
TRBJ1-5 | TRBD1 | NA | TRBV11-2 | CASSLGRGPQHF | TGTGCCAGCAGCTTAGGTAGGGGGCCTCAGCATTTT
TRBJ1-2 | NA | NA | TRBV7-9 | CASSLAQGNYGYTF | TGTGCCAGCAGCTTAGCGCAAGGGAATTATGGCTACACCTTC
TRBJ2-7 | NA | NA | TRBV30 | CAWSVGIIQDEQYF | TGTGCCTGGAGTGTGGGAATCATCCAAGACGAGCAGTACTTC
TRBJ1-1 | NA | NA | TRBV19 | CASSIGGQGAFF | TGTGCCAGTAGTATAGGGGGACAAGGAGCTTTCTTT
TRBJ2-3 | TRBD1 | NA | TRBV5-6 | CASSLIYRGKDTQYF | TGTGCCAGCAGCTTGATATACAGGGGAAAAGATACGCAGTATTTT
TRBJ2-5 | TRBD2 | NA | TRBV11-2 | CASSWLAEQETQYF | TGTGCCAGCAGCTGGCTAGCGGAGCAAGAGACCCAGTACTTC
TRBJ1-5 | TRBD1 | NA | TRBV27 | CASSSDRESQPQHF | TGTGCCAGCAGTTCCGACAGGGAATCCCAGCCCCAGCATTTT
TRBJ2-1 | TRBD2 | NA | TRBV13 | CASSLGERLAGVFNEQFF | TGTGCCAGCAGCTTAGGCGAACGGCTAGCGGGAGTATTCAATGAGCAGTTCTTC
TRBJ1-2 | TRBD1 | NA | TRBV15 | CATSRDRGLGYGYTF | TGTGCCACCAGCAGGGACAGGGGGCTTGGCTATGGCTACACCTTC
TRBJ1-2 | NA | NA | TRBV15 | CATSRDNAGPGYTF | TGTGCCACCAGCAGAGATAACGCAGGGCCGGGCTACACCTTC
TRBJ2-1 | TRBD2 | NA | TRBV2 | CASWARGNEQFF | TGTGCCAGCTGGGCGCGGGGGAATGAGCAGTTCTTC
TRBJ2-1 | TRBD2 | NA | TRBV5-4 | CASSLKREILDEQFF | TGTGCCAGCAGCTTGAAGCGGGAGATCTTGGATGAGCAGTTCTTC
TRBJ1-3 | NA | NA | TRBV7-2 | CAISPSGNTIYF | TGTGCCATCTCTCCGTCTGGAAACACCATATATTTT
TRBJ2-5 | TRBD2 | NA | TRBV6-4 | CASSDSIAGGHETQYF | TGTGCCAGCAGTGACTCAATAGCGGGAGGCCATGAGACCCAGTACTTC
TRBJ2-1 | TRBD2 | NA | TRBV7-8 | CASSQSRLPGGYNEQFF | TGTGCCAGCAGTCAATCCAGGCTACCGGGAGGGTACAATGAGCAGTTCTTC
TRBJ1-4 | NA | NA | TRBV30 | CAWSFALGVQGEKLFF | TGTGCCTGGAGTTTTGCGCTAGGGGTTCAAGGGGAAAAACTGTTTTTT
TRBJ2-7 | NA | NA | TRBV18 | CASSPPREGAYEQYF | TGTGCCAGCTCACCACCTCGGGAAGGGGCCTACGAGCAGTACTTC
TRBJ2-7 | NA | NA | TRBV11-2 | CASSFDYPLDEQYF | TGTGCCAGCAGCTTTGACTACCCTCTGGACGAGCAGTACTTC
TRBJ2-2 | TRBD2 | NA | TRBV5-4 | CASSPLAGGPRTGELFF | TGTGCCAGCAGCCCACTAGCGGGAGGGCCGAGAACCGGGGAGCTGTTTTTT
TRBJ2-3 | NA | NA | TRBV7-2 | CASSLSSWGSTDTQYF | TGTGCCAGCAGCTTAAGTTCGTGGGGGTCCACAGATACGCAGTATTTT
TRBJ1-1 | TRBD1 | NA | TRBV19 | CASSSRQGLDTEAFF | TGTGCCAGTAGTTCCCGACAGGGGTTGGACACTGAAGCTTTCTTT
TRBJ2-1 | TRBD2 | NA | TRBV28 | CASSTYPIGLLAGGSNEQFF | TGTGCCAGCAGTACATATCCCATCGGTCTACTAGCGGGAGGTAGCAATGAGCAGTTCTTC
TRBJ2-2 | TRBD2 | once | TRBV2 | CASRDGTSWELFF | TGTGCCAGCAGAGACGGGACTAGTTGGGAGCTGTTTTTT
TRBJ1-4 | NA | NA | TRBV5-1 | CASSPGLRTNEKLFF | TGCGCCAGCAGCCCCGGACTGCGAACTAATGAAAAACTGTTTTTT
TRBJ2-3 | NA | NA | TRBV9 | CASSVGDNTQYF | TGTGCCAGCAGCGTAGGCGACAATACGCAGTATTTT
TRBJ2-1 | NA | NA | TRBV7-8 | CASSTIAYEQFF | TGTGCCAGCAGCACAATAGCCTATGAGCAGTTCTTC
TRBJ2-7 | TRBD1 | NA | TRBV28 | CASSFGMRTGGPEQYF | TGTGCCAGCAGTTTCGGTATGCGCACAGGGGGCCCCGAGCAGTACTTC
TRBJ2-3 | NA | once | TRBV5-6 | CASSLGAVRADTQYF | TGTGCCAGCAGCTTGGGAGCGGTACGAGCAGATACGCAGTATTTT
TRBJ2-2 | TRBD1 | NA | TRBV18 | CASSTLGGQGLTGELFF | TGTGCCAGCTCAACCCTTGGTGGACAGGGGTTAACCGGGGAGCTGTTTTTT
TRBJ1-2 | NA | NA | TRBV5-1 | CASSLGPYNGYTF | TGCGCCAGCAGCTTAGGACCTTATAATGGCTACACCTTC
TRBJ1-2 | NA | NA | TRBV19 | CASSFATSYGYTF | TGTGCCAGTAGTTTCGCGACAAGCTATGGCTACACCTTC
TRBJ2-5 | TRBD1 | NA | TRBV10-3 | CAISGDRGETQYF | TGTGCCATCAGTGGGGACAGGGGAGAGACCCAGTACTTC
TRBJ1-1 | NA | NA | TRBV5-6 | CASSLDRNTEAFF | TGTGCCAGCAGCTTGGACAGGAACACTGAAGCTTTCTTT
TRBJ2-7 | NA | NA | TRBV30 | CAWSVHHEQYF | TGTGCCTGGAGTGTACATCACGAGCAGTACTTC
TRBJ2-7 | NA | NA | TRBV11-2 | CACREHPRYEQYF | TGTGCCTGCAGAGAACACCCAAGATACGAGCAGTACTTC
TRBJ2-2 | NA | NA | TRBV6-5 | CASNGGNTGELFF | TGTGCCAGCAACGGGGGGAACACCGGGGAGCTGTTTTTT
TRBJ2-3 | NA | NA | TRBV7-6 | CASSPLAEISTDTQYF | TGTGCCAGCAGCCCCCTTGCGGAGATTAGCACAGATACGCAGTATTTT
TRBJ2-1 | TRBD1 | NA | TRBV12-5 | CASGLDRVDNEQFF | TGTGCTAGTGGTCTGGACAGGGTGGACAATGAGCAGTTCTTC
TRBJ1-1 | NA | NA | TRBV27 | CASSLGRAVTEAFF | TGTGCCAGCAGTTTAGGCAGGGCGGTCACTGAAGCTTTCTTT
TRBJ2-7 | NA | NA | TRBV6-5 | CASSYSFDTNYEQYF | TGTGCCAGCAGTTACTCCTTCGATACTAACTACGAGCAGTACTTC